The 3 T cell receptor beta chains below all came from one sample that was sequenced in a study of neoadjuvant anti-PD-1 for oral cavity cancer. Data came from immunoSEQ multiplex PCR; TCRdb stores just in-frame clones and leaves some out. The sample holds some 15,000 clones, under 80% seen once. The sample was PBMCs, taken before nivolumab (anti-PD-1) treatment. The receptor set was obtained from a person aged 35-79 years with oral cavity squamous cell carcinoma.

The CDR3, as DNA: TGCGCCAGCAGCTTGGACGGGACAGGGGCAATGGATACGCAGTATTTT. This sequence encodes CASSLDGTGAMDTQYF. The chain carries TRBV5-1 and TRBJ2-3; 10 bases map to TRBD1. Losses at the gene ends were 0 bases for V and 6 bases for J; bases not matched to a gene: 7. CDR1 and CDR2 (germline): SGHRS, YFSETQ. The CDR3 covers 16 residues.

The rearrangement joins TRBV6-6 to TRBJ2-3, with a weak D call TRBD2 (6 bases). This CDR3 region has 16 residues. V was trimmed by 1 base and J by 2 bases, leaving 13 bases between them. Germline assignment: CDR1 MNHNY and CDR2 SVGAGI (reference sequence). As DNA, the CDR3 is TGTGCCAGCAGTTACTTGAGCGGGTCGCTCACAGATACGCAGTATTTT. Its translation is CASSYLSGSLTDTQYF.

The chain uses TRBV4-2 and TRBJ2-5, with 10 bases aligning to TRBD2. Germline V gene sequence: CDR1 LGHNA, CDR2 YNFKEQ. This CDR3 region has 17 residues. With V trimmed by 4 bases and J by 5 bases, 13 bases remained unmatched. DNA for the CDR3: TGTGCCAGCAGCCTAATAAGCGGGGGGGCAAAGGGGGAGACCCAGTACTTC. Protein product: CASSLISGGAKGETQYF.